These 20 T cell receptor beta chains were all obtained from the same sample, sequenced in a study of blood T cell repertoires in COVID-19. This table comes from immunoSEQ multiplex PCR, and its TCRdb copy is limited to in-frame clones, with some not included. The table lists under 250,000 clones, approximately 86% of them singletons. Sequenced: peripheral blood. The receptor set was obtained from a woman older than 75 with acute or convalescent COVID-19.

This clone was seen a few times. The chain joins TRBV5-1 to TRBJ2-7; 8 bases agree with TRBD1. Losses at the gene ends were 0 bases for V and 4 bases for J; bases not matched to a gene: 3. This CDR3 has 14 residues. Germline-derived CDR1 and CDR2 are SGHRS and YFSETQ. The CDR3 protein is CASSLVDRGYEQYF. In DNA, the CDR3 is TGCGCCAGCAGCTTGGTCGACAGGGGTTACGAGCAGTACTTC. Drawing the rest from reference TRBV5-1 and TRBJ2-7, the complete variable domain is KAGVTQTPRYLIKTRGQQVTLSCSPISGHRSVSWYQQTPGQGLQFLFEYFSETQRNKGNFPGRFSGRQFSNSRSEMNVSTLELGDSALYLCASSLVDRGYEQYFGPGTRLTVT.

J is TRBJ1-1 and V is TRBV19; D possibly corresponds to TRBD1 (5 bases). The CDR3 has 13 residues. Germline assignment: CDR1 LNHDA and CDR2 SQIVND (reference sequence). Trimming stripped 7 bases from V and 1 base from J, with 10 bases between. In DNA, the CDR3 is TGTGCCAGTAAAACGACAGCGAACACTGAAGCTTTCTTT. Protein product: CASKTTANTEAFF.

This clone has only one observation. The rearrangement uses TRBV29-1 and TRBJ1-5; TRBD1 is a possible D gene (6 bases). The CDR3 covers 13 residues. Germline V CDR1 and CDR2: SQVTM, ANQGSEA. V was trimmed by 6 bases and J by 4 bases, leaving 13 bases between them. The CDR3 loop is CSVVGQNNQPQHF. CDR3 coding DNA: TGCAGCGTCGTGGGACAAAATAATCAGCCCCAGCATTTT.

This clone came up once. This chain uses TRBV11-3 with TRBJ1-2; D remains ambiguous. The CDR3 sequence is 14 residues long. V was clipped by 0 bases and J by 8 bases, with 13 bases between them. The V gene's germline CDR1 is SGHNT and CDR2 YENEEA. The CDR3: CASSLDSRLEGYTF. The CDR3 region has the DNA TGTGCCAGCAGCTTAGATAGCCGGTTGGAGGGCTACACCTTC.

This clone was detected only once. The CDR3 is CASFDGQNTEAFF. The CDR3 nucleotides read TGCGCCAGCTTTGACGGACAGAACACTGAAGCTTTCTTT. The genes are TRBV5-1 and TRBJ1-1, with a weak D call TRBD1 (5 bases). This CDR3 is 13 amino acids long. The V end lost 7 bases, the J end lost 1 base, and 11 bases lay between the germline ends. Germline V gene sequence: CDR1 SGHRS, CDR2 YFSETQ. Using reference TRBV5-1 and TRBJ1-1 for the parts outside the CDR3, the full variable domain is KAGVTQTPRYLIKTRGQQVTLSCSPISGHRSVSWYQQTPGQGLQFLFEYFSETQRNKGNFPGRFSGRQFSNSRSEMNVSTLELGDSALYLCASFDGQNTEAFFGQGTRLTVV.

This clone showed up just once. The rearrangement uses TRBV30 and TRBJ1-1; D is perhaps TRBD1 (6 bases). Trimming removed 0 bases at V and 3 bases at J, with 11 bases between. CDR3 length: 14 residues. Germline V gene lookup returns CDR1 GTSNPN and CDR2 SVGIG (reference sequence). Here the CDR3 reads CAWSVSQGYTEAFF. The CDR3 DNA reads TGTGCCTGGAGTGTTTCACAGGGCTACACTGAAGCTTTCTTT.

This clone was recorded only once. This chain connects TRBV28 to TRBJ1-6; maybe TRBD1 (6 bases). From germline, CDR1 is MDHEN and CDR2 SYDVKM. CDR3 length: 13 amino acids. V lost 9 bases, J lost 6 bases, and 12 bases lay in between. CDR3 nucleotides: TGTGCCAGTGTGGGGGCTCGTAATTCACCCCTCCACTTT. Residues: CASVGARNSPLHF.

This clone came up a few times. V usage is TRBV29-1 and J usage is TRBJ1-1, with D uncertain. The CDR3 extends over 11 amino acids. CDR1 and CDR2 from the germline V gene are SQVTM and ANQGSEA. V was trimmed by 7 bases and J by 11 bases, leaving 17 bases between them. CDR3 nucleotides: TGCAGCGGCGGAGTGGGTGGATTGGCTTTCTTT. It specifies CSGGVGGLAFF.

In its sample, this clone was seen a few times. V gene TRBV25-1 combines with J gene TRBJ1-5; tentative D call: TRBD1 (6 bases). This CDR3 is built from 15 residues. Germline V gene data show CDR1 as MGHDK and CDR2 as SYGVNS. Trimming removed 1 base at V and 7 bases at J, with 14 bases between. CDR3 protein: CASSESGHRGQPQHF. CDR3 sequence (DNA): TGTGCCAGCAGTGAATCGGGACATCGGGGCCAGCCCCAGCATTTT. The whole variable domain, remainder taken from reference TRBV25-1 and TRBJ1-5, is EADIYQTPRYLVIGTGKKITLECSQTMGHDKMYWYQQDPGMELHLIHYSYGVNSTEKGDLSSESTVSRIRTEHFPLTLESARPSHTSQYLCASSESGHRGQPQHFGDGTRLSIL.

This clone was detected only a few times. J is TRBJ2-1 and V is TRBV6-6; maybe TRBD1 (6 bases). The germline V gene has CDR1 MNHNY and CDR2 SVGAGI (reference sequence). The V and J ends lost 6 bases and 8 bases respectively, with 14 bases between them. The CDR3 is 13 residues long. CDR3 loop: CASRETGGYEQFF. The CDR3 nucleotides are TGTGCCAGCAGGGAGACAGGTGGATATGAGCAGTTCTTC.

This clone has just one count. Different DNA sequences within this sample yield the same CDR3. The chain combines TRBV11-3 with TRBJ1-4; the D is unclear. The CDR3 covers 15 residues. In germline, CDR1 is SGHNT, CDR2 YENEEA. V was shortened by 5 bases and J by 2 bases, with 12 bases between the two germline ends. The CDR3 DNA follows: TGTGCCAGCAGCCATCGGAGAGCTACTAATGAAAAACTGTTTTTT. Its protein is CASSHRRATNEKLFF.

This clone was counted between two and nine times. This CDR3 is also generated by other DNA sequences in the sample. V usage is TRBV11-2 and J usage is TRBJ2-7; tentative D call: TRBD2 (5 bases). This CDR3 is 12 amino acids long. CDR1 is SGHAT and CDR2 is FQNNGV in the germline V gene. Trimming took off 5 bases at V and 3 bases at J, with 8 bases between the two ends. The chain's CDR3 is CASSPSRYEQYF. For the CDR3, the DNA is TGTGCCAGCAGCCCTAGCCGCTACGAGCAGTACTTC. The whole variable domain, filled in from reference TRBV11-2 and TRBJ2-7, reads EAGVAQSPRYKIIEKRQSVAFWCNPISGHATLYWYQQILGQGPKLLIQFQNNGVVDDSQLPKDRFSAERLKGVDSTLKIQPAKLEDSAVYLCASSPSRYEQYFGPGTRLTVT.

The V and J genes are TRBV12-3 or TRBV12-4 and TRBJ2-7; weak D call: TRBD1 (6 bases). The CDR3 runs to 13 residues. V lost 8 bases to trimming and J lost 3 bases, with 14 bases between them. Here the CDR3 reads CASGQKRYYEQYF. The CDR3 bases are TGTGCCAGCGGACAGAAGAGATACTACGAGCAGTACTTC.

This clone has more than one count but fewer than ten. The chain employs TRBV6-2 or TRBV6-3 and TRBJ2-1, with D uncertain. Germline assignment: CDR1 MNHEY and CDR2 SVGEGT. V was shortened by 0 bases and J by 0 bases, with 12 bases between the two germline ends. This CDR3 has 17 residues. The CDR3 DNA reads as TGTGCCAGCAGTTACTCGTCTCGAGCGAGCTCCTACAATGAGCAGTTCTTC. Translated, it gives CASSYSSRASSYNEQFF.

This sequence joins TRBV27 and TRBJ2-7; tentative D call: TRBD1 (5 bases). Trimming shortened V by 4 bases and J by 2 bases, and 12 bases separated the two germline ends. Germline CDR1 MNHEY, CDR2 SMNVEV (reference sequence). The CDR3 runs to 14 residues. CDR3 nucleotides: TGTGCCAGCAGTTCAACTGCAGGGCCCTACGAGCAGTACTTC. This codes for CASSSTAGPYEQYF.

This clone was detected only a few times. The chain combines TRBV2 with TRBJ1-5; TRBD1 is a possible D gene (6 bases). V gave up 6 bases and J gave up 2 bases, with 14 bases separating them. The CDR3 runs to 15 residues. The germline gives CDR1 SNHLY, CDR2 FYNNEI. CDR3 in amino acids: CASRGPTGGNQPQHF. In DNA form, the CDR3 reads TGTGCCAGCAGGGGACCGACAGGAGGCAATCAGCCCCAGCATTTT.

The rearrangement uses TRBV20-1 and TRBJ1-6, with D possibly matching TRBD1 (6 bases). Germline values: CDR1 DFQATT, CDR2 SNEGSKA (reference sequence). V was trimmed by 3 bases and J by 7 bases, leaving 16 bases between them. CDR3 length: 15 amino acids. The CDR3 DNA reads TGCAGTGCTAGTAGGCTCCGGACAGCAAATTCACCCCTCCACTTT. This gives the protein CSASRLRTANSPLHF.

This clone was picked up one time. CDR3 sequence (DNA): TGTGCCAGCAGCCAAGAATCCGCCTCCTATGATGGCTACACCTTC. Encoded protein: CASSQESASYDGYTF. The V call is TRBV4-2, the J call TRBJ1-2; no clear D gene. This CDR3 is built from 15 residues. Trimming cost V 0 bases and J 6 bases, with 14 bases left between them. Germline V gene data show CDR1 as LGHNA and CDR2 as YNFKEQ.

Only one count was recorded for this clone. The chain is built from TRBV11-2 and TRBJ2-3, with a possible D match to TRBD2 (5 bases). V was trimmed by 4 bases and J by 4 bases, leaving 9 bases between them. Germline-derived CDR1 and CDR2 are SGHAT and FQNNGV. The length of the CDR3 is 13 residues. CDR3 nucleotide sequence: TGTGCCAGCAGCTCCAGGACTCCAGATACGCAGTATTTT. Translated, it gives CASSSRTPDTQYF.

This clone has a handful of counts. The CDR3 loop is CASSLDAGSPNTEAFF. In nucleotides, the CDR3 is TGTGCCAGCAGCTTAGACGCGGGAAGCCCGAACACTGAAGCTTTCTTT. The V call is TRBV11-2, the J call TRBJ1-1; the D is unclear. Trimming removed 0 bases from V and 1 base from J, with 12 bases in between. Germline V gene data show CDR1 as SGHAT and CDR2 as FQNNGV. This CDR3 is built from 16 residues.